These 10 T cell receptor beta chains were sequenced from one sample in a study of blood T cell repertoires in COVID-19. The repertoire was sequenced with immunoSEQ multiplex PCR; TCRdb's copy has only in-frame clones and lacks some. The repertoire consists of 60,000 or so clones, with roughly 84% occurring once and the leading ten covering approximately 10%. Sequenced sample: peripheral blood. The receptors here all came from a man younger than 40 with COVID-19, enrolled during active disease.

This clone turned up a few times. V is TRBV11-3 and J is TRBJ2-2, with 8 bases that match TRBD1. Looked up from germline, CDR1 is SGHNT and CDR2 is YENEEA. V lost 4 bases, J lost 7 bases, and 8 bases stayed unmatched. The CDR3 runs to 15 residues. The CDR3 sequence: CASSSRQGMGGELFF. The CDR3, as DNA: TGTGCCAGCAGCTCCCGACAGGGGATGGGCGGGGAGCTGTTTTTT.

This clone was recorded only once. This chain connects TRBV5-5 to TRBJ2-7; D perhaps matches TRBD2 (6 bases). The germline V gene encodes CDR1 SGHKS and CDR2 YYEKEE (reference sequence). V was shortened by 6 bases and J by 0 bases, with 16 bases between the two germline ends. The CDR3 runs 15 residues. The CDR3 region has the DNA TGTGCCAGCACCGAGGCCCCCGGGAGCTCCTACGAGCAGTACTTC. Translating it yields CASTEAPGSSYEQYF.

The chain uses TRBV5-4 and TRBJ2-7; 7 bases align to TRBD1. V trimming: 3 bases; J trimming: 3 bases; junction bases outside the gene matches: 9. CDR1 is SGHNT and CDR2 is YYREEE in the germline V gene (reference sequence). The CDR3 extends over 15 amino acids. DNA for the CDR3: TGTGCCAGCAGCTGGGACCGGGACAGAAACTACGAGCAGTACTTC. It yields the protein CASSWDRDRNYEQYF. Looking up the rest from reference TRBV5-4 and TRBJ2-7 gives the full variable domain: ETGVTQSPTHLIKTRGQQVTLRCSSQSGHNTVSWYQQALGQGPQFIFQYYREEENGRGNFPPRFSGLQFPNYSSELNVNALELDDSALYLCASSWDRDRNYEQYFGPGTRLTVT.

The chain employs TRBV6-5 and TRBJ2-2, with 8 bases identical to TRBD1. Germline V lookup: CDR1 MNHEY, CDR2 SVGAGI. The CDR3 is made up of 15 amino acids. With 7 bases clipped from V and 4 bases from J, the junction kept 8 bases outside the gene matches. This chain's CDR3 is CASNADRVATGELFF. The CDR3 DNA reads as TGTGCCAGCAATGCGGACAGGGTTGCCACCGGGGAGCTGTTTTTT.

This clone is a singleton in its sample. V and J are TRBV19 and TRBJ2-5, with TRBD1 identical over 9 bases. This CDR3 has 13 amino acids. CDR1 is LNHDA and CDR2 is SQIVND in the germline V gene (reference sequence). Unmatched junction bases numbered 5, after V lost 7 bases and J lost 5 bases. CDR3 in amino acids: CASTTGGMETQYF. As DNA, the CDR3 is TGTGCCAGTACGACAGGGGGGATGGAGACCCAGTACTTC. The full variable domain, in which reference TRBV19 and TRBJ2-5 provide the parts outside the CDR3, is DGGITQSPKYLFRKEGQNVTLSCEQNLNHDAMYWYRQDPGQGLRLIYYSQIVNDFQKGDIAEGYSVSREKKESFPLTVTSAQKNPTAFYLCASTTGGMETQYFGPGTRLLVL.

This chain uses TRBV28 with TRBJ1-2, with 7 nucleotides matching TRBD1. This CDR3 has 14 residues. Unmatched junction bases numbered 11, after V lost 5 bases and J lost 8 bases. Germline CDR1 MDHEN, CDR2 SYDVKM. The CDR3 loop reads CASSPQTGIGGYTF. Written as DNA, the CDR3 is TGTGCCAGCAGTCCCCAGACAGGGATAGGAGGCTACACCTTC.

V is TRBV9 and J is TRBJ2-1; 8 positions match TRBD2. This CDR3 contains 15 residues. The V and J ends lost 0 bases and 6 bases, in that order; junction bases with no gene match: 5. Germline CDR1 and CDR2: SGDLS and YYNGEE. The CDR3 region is CASSVGAGGGNEQFF. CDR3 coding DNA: TGTGCCAGCAGCGTAGGGGCGGGAGGCGGCAATGAGCAGTTCTTC.

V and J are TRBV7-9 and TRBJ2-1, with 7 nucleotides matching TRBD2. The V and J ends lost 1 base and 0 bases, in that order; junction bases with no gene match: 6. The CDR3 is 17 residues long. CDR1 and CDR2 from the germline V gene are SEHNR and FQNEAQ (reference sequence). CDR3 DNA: TGTGCCAGCAGCTTAGGCGGGAGCGCTACCTCCTACAATGAGCAGTTCTTC. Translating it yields CASSLGGSATSYNEQFF.

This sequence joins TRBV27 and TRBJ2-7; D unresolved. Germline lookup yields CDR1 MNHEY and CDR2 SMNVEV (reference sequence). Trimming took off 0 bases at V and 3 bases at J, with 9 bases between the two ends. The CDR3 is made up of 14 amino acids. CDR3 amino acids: CASSLSPRFYEQYF. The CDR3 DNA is TGTGCCAGCAGTTTATCGCCTAGATTCTACGAGCAGTACTTC.

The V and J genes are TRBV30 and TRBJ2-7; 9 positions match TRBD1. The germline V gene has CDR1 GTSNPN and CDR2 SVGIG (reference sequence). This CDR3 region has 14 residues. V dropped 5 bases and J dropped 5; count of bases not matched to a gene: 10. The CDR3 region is CAWSLWTGDHEQYF. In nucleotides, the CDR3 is TGTGCCTGGTCCCTTTGGACAGGGGACCACGAGCAGTACTTC.